Below, 23 T cell receptor beta chains from the same sample are listed, as sequenced in a study of beta chain features in type 1 diabetes. The whole isolated RNA underwent reverse transcription, so sequencing captured expressed TCRB transcripts. Method: immunoSEQ multiplex PCR; TCRdb's copy keeps in-frame clones and lacks some. The table lists hundreds of thousands of clones, roughly an eighth of them singletons. Sequences were obtained from naive CD4+ T cells from blood. Receptors originate from a man in his late teens or twenties in good health.

A few counts support this clone. J is TRBJ1-3 and V is TRBV7-9; maybe TRBD1 (5 bases). The germline V gene encodes CDR1 SEHNR and CDR2 FQNEAQ (reference sequence). The CDR3 length is 16 residues. V shed 2 bases and J shed 0 bases, with 11 bases lying between them. The CDR3 is CASSLRQGSSGNTIYF. In nucleotides, the CDR3 is TGTGCCAGCAGCTTAAGGCAGGGCAGCTCTGGAAACACCATATATTTT.

The rearrangement uses TRBV7-2 and TRBJ1-2, with 10 bases that match TRBD1. From germline, CDR1 is SGHTA and CDR2 FQGNSA. The CDR3 totals 14 residues. V lost 6 bases, J lost 7 bases, and 8 bases stayed unmatched. CDR3 residues: CASRDSGTGVGYTF. The CDR3 DNA reads as TGTGCCAGCAGGGACTCCGGGACAGGGGTTGGCTACACCTTC.

There are a few counts of this clone. J is TRBJ1-2 and V is TRBV30, with 8 bases matching TRBD1. Germline CDR1 is GTSNPN and CDR2 is SVGIG (reference sequence). Trimming at V came to 8 bases and at J to 8 bases, leaving 4 bases not matched to a gene. The CDR3 is 10 amino acids. CDR3 loop: CAARGHGYTF. The DNA for the CDR3 is TGTGCCGCCAGGGGGCACGGCTACACCTTC. Looking up the rest from reference TRBV30 and TRBJ1-2 gives the full variable domain: SQTIHQWPATLVQPVGSPLSLECTVEGTSNPNLYWYRQAAGRGLQLLFYSVGIGQISSEVPQNLSASRPQDRQFILSSKKLLLSDSGFYLCAARGHGYTFGSGTRLTVV.

V is TRBV28 and J is TRBJ2-1; 11 bases are shared with TRBD2. The CDR3 has 16 amino acids. The germline V gene has CDR1 MDHEN and CDR2 SYDVKM. V shed 1 base, J shed 3 bases, and the junction held 2 bases outside the gene matches. For the CDR3, the DNA is TGTGCCAGCAGTTTATCGGGACTAGCGGACTACAATGAGCAGTTCTTC. This sequence encodes CASSLSGLADYNEQFF.

The V gene is TRBV25-1, the J gene TRBJ2-5, with 16 nucleotides matching TRBD2. V gave up 5 bases and J gave up 6 bases; unmatched junction bases: 3. The CDR3 is 15 amino acids. Germline lookup yields CDR1 MGHDK and CDR2 SYGVNS. CDR3 region: CASSPGLAGGQTQYF. The CDR3, as DNA: TGTGCCAGCAGTCCGGGACTAGCGGGGGGGCAGACCCAGTACTTC.

This clone was observed a handful of times. The gene calls are TRBV7-8 and TRBJ1-1; D is unclear. The germline V and J ends were trimmed by 4 bases and 2 bases, with 14 bases remaining between them. The CDR3 extends over 15 amino acids. Germline V gene sequence: CDR1 SGHVS, CDR2 FQNEAQ. The CDR3 region is CASSWTTESNTEAFF. CDR3 bases: TGTGCCAGCAGCTGGACTACGGAGAGCAACACTGAAGCTTTCTTT.

In DNA form, the CDR3 reads TGTGCCAGCAGTGACGTCCTTCTATCCTACGAGCAGTACTTC. Residues: CASSDVLLSYEQYF. This chain joins TRBV25-1 and TRBJ2-7, with unresolved D. Germline CDR1 is MGHDK and CDR2 is SYGVNS. The CDR3 has 14 residues. The V end lost 3 bases, the J end lost 1 base, and 10 bases lay between the germline ends.

The V and J genes are TRBV5-1 and TRBJ2-4; TRBD2 is a possible D gene (6 bases). Trimming stripped 3 bases from V and 0 bases from J, with 7 bases between. From germline, CDR1 is SGHRS and CDR2 YFSETQ. This CDR3 is built from 14 residues. The DNA for the CDR3 is TGCGCCAGCAGCTGGGGGGTAGCCAAAAACATTCAGTACTTC. Protein product: CASSWGVAKNIQYF.

The chain joins TRBV9 to TRBJ1-4, with unresolved D. The CDR3 is 15 residues long. CDR1 is SGDLS and CDR2 is YYNGEE in the germline V gene. V shed 4 bases and J shed 3 bases, with 13 bases lying between them. The CDR3: CASSSVGRSNEKLFF. In DNA, the CDR3 is TGTGCCAGCAGCTCAGTTGGGAGGTCTAATGAAAAACTGTTTTTT.

The V call is TRBV19, the J call TRBJ1-5, with TRBD1 identical over 9 bases. The CDR3 runs 14 residues. Germline-derived CDR1 and CDR2 are LNHDA and SQIVND (reference sequence). V dropped 7 bases and J dropped 4; count of bases not matched to a gene: 5. The CDR3 loop reads CASTTGQGNQPQHF. As DNA, the CDR3 is TGTGCCAGTACCACGGGACAGGGAAATCAGCCCCAGCATTTT.

This clone was picked up a small number of times. The rearrangement uses TRBV4-3 and TRBJ1-4; D possibly corresponds to TRBD1 (6 bases). The CDR3 is 15 amino acids. V lost 1 base and J lost 5, with 11 bases in between. Germline values: CDR1 LGHNA, CDR2 YSLEER. This CDR3 reads CASSQGGQGNEKLFF. In nucleotides, the CDR3 is TGCGCCAGCAGCCAAGGGGGGCAGGGGAATGAAAAACTGTTTTTT.

This clone has only a few counts. The chain has TRBV2 and TRBJ2-7, with 8 bases matching TRBD2. The length of the CDR3 is 13 residues. Unmatched junction bases numbered 4, after V lost 7 bases and J lost 2 bases. Germline V gene data show CDR1 as SNHLY and CDR2 as FYNNEI. The chain's CDR3 is CASNPGGAYEQYF. The CDR3 coding sequence is TGTGCCAGCAATCCCGGGGGGGCCTACGAGCAGTACTTC.

This chain uses TRBV6-5 with TRBJ1-5; D call uncertain. The CDR3 has 12 residues. Germline V lookup: CDR1 MNHEY, CDR2 SVGAGI. V shed 5 bases and J shed 5 bases, with 7 bases lying between them. The CDR3 is CASSTGYQPQHF. In nucleotides, the CDR3 is TGTGCCAGCAGTACGGGATATCAGCCCCAGCATTTT.

In its sample, this clone was seen a few times. The chain employs TRBV30 and TRBJ1-1; D not resolved. This CDR3 has 11 amino acids. V was shortened by 4 bases and J by 6 bases, with 9 bases between the two germline ends. Germline CDR1 reads GTSNPN; CDR2 reads SVGIG (reference sequence). The CDR3 sequence is CAWNRHAEAFF. CDR3 DNA: TGTGCCTGGAATCGACACGCTGAAGCTTTCTTT. The full variable domain, its missing parts supplied by reference TRBV30 and TRBJ1-1, is SQTIHQWPATLVQPVGSPLSLECTVEGTSNPNLYWYRQAAGRGLQLLFYSVGIGQISSEVPQNLSASRPQDRQFILSSKKLLLSDSGFYLCAWNRHAEAFFGQGTRLTVV.

The sample holds a few counts of this clone. V usage is TRBV9 and J usage is TRBJ2-5; TRBD2 is a possible D gene (5 bases). V was pared by 3 bases and J by 1 base, with 16 bases between. The CDR3 runs to 16 residues. Germline CDR1 and CDR2: SGDLS and YYNGEE. For the CDR3, the DNA is TGTGCCAGCAGCGAGGCGGGTAGGGCTTTCCAAGAGACCCAGTACTTC. Amino acid sequence: CASSEAGRAFQETQYF. The variable domain in full, with the rest retrieved from reference TRBV9 and TRBJ2-5, is DSGVTQTPKHLITATGQRVTLRCSPRSGDLSVYWYQQSLDQGLQFLIQYYNGEERAKGNILERFSAQQFPDLHSELNLSSLELGDSALYFCASSEAGRAFQETQYFGPGTRLLVL.

This sequence joins TRBV4-2 and TRBJ1-2; D gene uncertain. The V gene's germline CDR1 is LGHNA and CDR2 YNFKEQ. This CDR3 is 12 amino acids long. V was cut by 2 bases and J by 7 bases, with 8 bases left in between. The CDR3 nucleotides are TGTGCCAGCAGCCAACAGGAGGGTGGCTACACCTTC. This codes for CASSQQEGGYTF.

There are a few counts of this clone. This CDR3 is CASSGSAGWSYNEQFF. The CDR3 DNA reads TGTGCCAGCAGCGGATCGGCAGGGTGGTCCTACAATGAGCAGTTCTTC. This rearrangement joins TRBV5-6 to TRBJ2-1; weak D call: TRBD1 (5 bases). The germline CDR1 and CDR2 sequences are SGHDT and YYEEEE. The V and J ends lost 4 bases and 1 base respectively, with 15 bases between them. The CDR3 runs to 16 residues.

The rearrangement uses TRBV4-3 and TRBJ2-6; D remains unclear. CDR3 length: 15 residues. Looked up from germline, CDR1 is LGHNA and CDR2 is YSLEER. V lost 2 bases to trimming and J lost 1 base, with 6 bases between them. Here the CDR3 reads CASSQFGSGANVLTF. CDR3 DNA: TGCGCCAGCAGCCAATTCGGGTCTGGGGCCAACGTCCTGACTTTC.

V is TRBV12-5 and J is TRBJ1-2; 11 positions agree with TRBD1. This CDR3 is built from 18 residues. Germline loops: CDR1 LGHNT, CDR2 FRNRAP. Trimming at V came to 0 bases and at J to 3 bases, leaving 9 bases not matched to a gene. CDR3: CASGLVPVGQGADYGYTF. CDR3 sequence (DNA): TGTGCTAGTGGTTTGGTTCCCGTTGGACAGGGGGCGGACTATGGCTACACCTTC.

The rearrangement links TRBV9 to TRBJ2-3; TRBD1 matches 9 bases. J gave up 2 bases and V 3 bases, and 10 bases lay outside the gene matches. Germline CDR1 reads SGDLS; CDR2 reads YYNGEE. This CDR3 contains 17 residues. The DNA of the CDR3 is TGTGCCAGCAGCGAGTCCCCCGGGACAGGGATCACAGATACGCAGTATTTT. This codes for CASSESPGTGITDTQYF.

The table lists this clone with a few counts. This rearrangement joins TRBV7-2 to TRBJ2-7; no clear D. Germline loops: CDR1 SGHTA, CDR2 FQGNSA. Trimming removed 1 base at V and 6 bases at J, with 19 bases between. The CDR3 length is 16 residues. CDR3 sequence (DNA): TGTGCCAGCAGCTTAGGACAAATTGTCACTTCTGGCGAGCAGTACTTC. Its protein product is CASSLGQIVTSGEQYF.

In its sample, this clone was seen a few times. The chain combines TRBV21-1 with TRBJ1-5. TRBV21-1 corresponds to a pseudogene. This CDR3 is 11 amino acids long. The CDR3 loop is CASSTHQPQHF. CDR3 sequence (DNA): TGTGCCAGCAGCACTCATCAGCCCCAGCATTTT.

CDR3 nucleotide sequence: TGTGCCAGCAGTTCCAGTGTAATCCAAATAAAAGAGACCCAGTACTTC. As protein: CASSSSVIQIKETQYF. The rearrangement uses TRBV6-5 and TRBJ2-5, with D hard to call. Deletions cut 4 bases from V and 3 bases from J, with 18 bases between. Germline V gene data show CDR1 as MNHEY and CDR2 as SVGAGI. This CDR3 spans 16 amino acids.